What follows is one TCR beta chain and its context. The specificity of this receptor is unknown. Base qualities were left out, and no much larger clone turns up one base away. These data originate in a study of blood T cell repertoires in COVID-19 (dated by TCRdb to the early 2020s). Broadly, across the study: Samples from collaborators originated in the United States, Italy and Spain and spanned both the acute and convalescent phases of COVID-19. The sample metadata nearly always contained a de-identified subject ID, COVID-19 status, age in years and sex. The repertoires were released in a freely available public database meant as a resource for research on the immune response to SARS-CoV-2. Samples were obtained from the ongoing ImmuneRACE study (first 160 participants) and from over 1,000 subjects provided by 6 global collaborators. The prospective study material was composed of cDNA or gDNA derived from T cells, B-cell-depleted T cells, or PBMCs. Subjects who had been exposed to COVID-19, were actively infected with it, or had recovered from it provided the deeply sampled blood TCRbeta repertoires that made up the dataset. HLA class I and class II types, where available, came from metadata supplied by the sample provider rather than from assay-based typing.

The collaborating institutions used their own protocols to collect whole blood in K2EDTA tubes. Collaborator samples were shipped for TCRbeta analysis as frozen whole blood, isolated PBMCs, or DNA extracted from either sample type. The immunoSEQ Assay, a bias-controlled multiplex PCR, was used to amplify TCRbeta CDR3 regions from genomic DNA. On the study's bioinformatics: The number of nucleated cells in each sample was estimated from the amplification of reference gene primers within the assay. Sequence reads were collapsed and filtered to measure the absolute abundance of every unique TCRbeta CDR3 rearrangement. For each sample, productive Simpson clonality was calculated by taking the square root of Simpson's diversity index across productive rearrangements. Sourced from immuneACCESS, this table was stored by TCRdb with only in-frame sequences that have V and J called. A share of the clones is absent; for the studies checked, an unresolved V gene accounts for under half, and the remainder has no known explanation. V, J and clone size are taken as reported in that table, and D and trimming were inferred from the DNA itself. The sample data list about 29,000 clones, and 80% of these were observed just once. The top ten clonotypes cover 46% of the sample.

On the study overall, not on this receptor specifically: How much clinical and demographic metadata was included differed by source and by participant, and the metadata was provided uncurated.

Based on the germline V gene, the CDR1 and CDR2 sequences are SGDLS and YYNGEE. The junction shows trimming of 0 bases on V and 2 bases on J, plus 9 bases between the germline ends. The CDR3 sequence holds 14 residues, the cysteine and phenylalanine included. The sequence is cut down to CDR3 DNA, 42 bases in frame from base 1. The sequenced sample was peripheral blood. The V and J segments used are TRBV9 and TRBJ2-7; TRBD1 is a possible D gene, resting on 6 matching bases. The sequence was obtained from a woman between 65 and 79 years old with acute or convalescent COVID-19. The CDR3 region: CASSVGQATYEQYF. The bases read TGTGCCAGCAGCGTAGGACAGGCCACCTACGAGCAGTACTTC.